This T cell receptor (beta chain) comes out of a study of blood T cells in healthy people across ages. Study-wide findings and caveats: Without sorted subsets, naive and antigen-experienced compartments could not be conclusively compared. It was found that TCR beta diversity correlated strongly with the percentage of naive T cells. Diversity figures derived from one million T cells were judged to underestimate the true value.

Primed by a sample-barcoded 5' primer and a J-beta primer mix, a second PCR proceeded for roughly 7 to 11 cycles. A template-switch adaptor that had 12 random nucleotides put a tag on each cDNA molecule. TCRdb redid the calling of the 5' RACE reads with MiXCR, one entry per CDR3 protein. Among about 900,000 distinct CDR3 sequences listed, roughly 48% were seen once. The CDR3 contains 15 residues. The germline V gene encodes CDR1 MNHEY and CDR2 SMNVEV (reference sequence). Note on this clonotype: As yet, its antigen is unknown.

The rearrangement uses TRBV27 and TRBJ2-1; TRBD2 matches at 9 bases. With the DNA end fitting TRBJ2-7 better, the J assignment may be wrong. The sequence was collected from a man between 25 and 39 years old in good health. The specimen was blood. The CDR3 loop reads CASSSLGGRANEQYF. As DNA, the CDR3 is TGTGCCAGCAGTTCCCTGGGCGGGAGGGCCAATGAGCAGTACTTC.